The 2 T cell receptor beta chains below were found in one sample sequenced in a study of radiotherapy plus CTLA-4 blockade in lung cancer. Sequenced by immunoSEQ multiplex PCR; TCRdb stores in-frame clones only, minus some. Of some 15,000 clones in the sample, more than 70% were seen once. Sequencing was performed on peripheral blood, taken from a patient treated with radiotherapy plus ipilimumab. These receptor sequences come from a human donor with non-small cell lung cancer that progressed on radiotherapy plus ipilimumab. Some clones in this sample may be carry-over from other donors' samples.

CDR3 in amino acids: CASSLDRGTWDTQYF. CDR3 sequence (DNA): TGCGCCAGCAGCTTGGACAGGGGAACGTGGGATACGCAGTATTTT. The rearrangement joins TRBV5-1 to TRBJ2-3; 7 bases fit TRBD1. The trim removed 0 bases at V and 6 bases at J, leaving 7 bases unmatched. Germline assignment: CDR1 SGHRS and CDR2 YFSETQ. The CDR3 extends over 15 amino acids.

A word on this clone: Germline and junction disagree at one end, which may indicate a read error. This sequence joins TRBV13 and TRBJ1-1, with D unresolved. The CDR3 covers 16 residues. Germline CDR1 and CDR2: PRHDT and FYEKMQ (reference sequence). CDR3: CASSLGGVRPGTEAFF. As DNA, the CDR3 is TGTGCCAGCAGCCTAGGCGGGGTCCGCCCGGGGACTGAAGCTTTCTTT.